The 15 T cell receptor beta chains below come from one sample, sequenced in a study of blood T cell repertoires in COVID-19. Libraries were prepared by immunoSEQ multiplex PCR; TCRdb keeps only in-frame clonotypes and omits some of them. The sample has about 140,000 clones, 84% seen once. Source material: PBMCs or T cells enriched from blood (not recorded which). Receptor source: a woman aged 18-30 years who had been exposed to COVID-19.

The rearrangement links TRBV2 to TRBJ2-1, with 11 positions matching TRBD2. This CDR3 has 18 amino acids. The V gene end was trimmed by 4 bases and the J gene end by 2 bases; junction bases not matched to a gene: 10. Germline V CDR1 and CDR2: SNHLY, FYNNEI. The CDR3 sequence: CASSGPSGRPPPYNEQFF. The CDR3 nucleotides read TGTGCCAGCAGTGGGCCTAGCGGGAGGCCCCCCCCCTACAATGAGCAGTTCTTC.

The CDR3 sequence: CASSEALQGPVYGYTF. As DNA, the CDR3 is TGTGCCAGCAGTGAAGCGCTTCAGGGGCCGGTATATGGCTACACCTTC. The chain uses TRBV2 and TRBJ1-2, with TRBD1 as a possible D gene (6 bases). Per germline, CDR1 SNHLY and CDR2 FYNNEI. The CDR3 runs to 16 residues. Between the trimmed V and J ends, which lost 0 bases and 5 bases, there was a span of 16 bases.

This chain joins TRBV7-8 and TRBJ1-5; D is perhaps TRBD1 (5 bases). Looked up from germline, CDR1 is SGHVS and CDR2 is FQNEAQ. CDR3 length: 18 amino acids. V dropped 1 base and J dropped 4 bases, with 20 bases sitting between them. The CDR3 spells CASSLDPQRSRGNQPQHF. The CDR3 DNA reads as TGTGCCAGCAGCTTAGATCCTCAGAGGTCTAGGGGTAATCAGCCCCAGCATTTT. Full variable domain (remainder filled in from reference TRBV7-8 and TRBJ1-5): GAGVSQSPRYKVAKRGQDVALRCDPISGHVSLFWYQQALGQGPEFLTYFQNEAQLDKSGLPSDRFFAERPEGSVSTLKIQRTQQEDSAVYLCASSLDPQRSRGNQPQHFGDGTRLSIL.

This clone was counted a single time. The chain is built from TRBV19 and TRBJ1-2; no clear D gene. CDR1 is LNHDA and CDR2 is SQIVND in the germline V gene (reference sequence). This CDR3 region has 13 residues. The V end lost 7 bases, the J end lost 8 bases, and 17 bases lay between the germline ends. CDR3 residues: CASISLLLGGYTF. CDR3 in DNA: TGTGCCAGTATATCATTGCTTCTTGGCGGCTACACCTTC.

This clone was observed many times. The chain employs TRBV7-9 and TRBJ2-1; perhaps TRBD2 as D (5 bases). CDR3 length: 12 amino acids. The germline gives CDR1 SEHNR, CDR2 FQNEAQ (reference sequence). Trimming took off 5 bases at V and 7 bases at J, with 9 bases between the two ends. CDR3 sequence (DNA): TGTGCCAGCAGCATCACGGGGAATGAGCAGTTCTTC. This codes for CASSITGNEQFF.

V and J are TRBV5-1 and TRBJ1-2; no firm D call. V was pared by 5 bases and J by 4 bases, with 18 bases between. CDR1 SGHRS and CDR2 YFSETQ come from the germline V gene. This CDR3 spans 15 amino acids. The CDR3, as DNA: TGCGCCAGCAGTCCCAATTCCGAGGTTGCCTATGGCTACACCTTC. Translating it yields CASSPNSEVAYGYTF.

The chain couples TRBV7-9 to TRBJ1-1; no reliable D call. With 5 bases removed from V and 6 bases from J, the gap between germline ends came to 10 bases. From germline, CDR1 is SEHNR and CDR2 FQNEAQ (reference sequence). This CDR3 spans 12 amino acids. The CDR3 DNA follows: TGTGCCAGCAGCCGGCCCGGGTCTGAAGCTTTCTTT. This gives the protein CASSRPGSEAFF.

The rearrangement links TRBV7-8 to TRBJ1-5; TRBD1 might be the D (6 bases). The CDR3 covers 19 residues. Germline V gene sequence: CDR1 SGHVS, CDR2 FQNEAQ. Trimming shortened V by 0 bases and J by 1 base, and 19 bases separated the two germline ends. The CDR3 nucleotides are TGTGCCAGCAGCTTAGCGCGATCCGGGGGGCTCTGGAGCAATCAGCCCCAGCATTTT. This translates into CASSLARSGGLWSNQPQHF.

This clone is a singleton in its sample. The V and J genes are TRBV5-1 and TRBJ2-2, with 7 bases that match TRBD1. From germline, CDR1 is SGHRS and CDR2 YFSETQ. The CDR3 consists of 14 residues. The junction had 5 bases not matched to a gene; V was cut back by 4 bases and J by 5 bases. The CDR3 spells CASSPGQETGELFF. CDR3 nucleotides: TGCGCCAGCAGCCCAGGACAGGAAACCGGGGAGCTGTTTTTT.

The rearrangement joins TRBV6-5 to TRBJ2-7; 8 bases line up with TRBD1. This CDR3 is built from 14 residues. Germline V gene data show CDR1 as MNHEY and CDR2 as SVGAGI. The V segment lost 4 bases and the J segment 6 bases; nucleotides outside the gene matches: 8. CDR3 coding DNA: TGTGCCAGCAGTTCCGGACAGGGTCGTCGCGAGCAGTACTTC. Translated: CASSSGQGRREQYF.

The chain combines TRBV15 with TRBJ1-5; D gene uncertain. The CDR3 has 14 residues. Germline CDR1 and CDR2: LNHNV and YYDKDF (reference sequence). V lost 2 bases to trimming and J lost 0 bases, with 5 bases between them. The CDR3: CATSRFYSNQPQHF. In nucleotides, the CDR3 is TGTGCCACCAGCAGATTCTATAGCAATCAGCCCCAGCATTTT.

A word on this clone: Other DNA sequences in the same sample also yield this CDR3. This chain uses TRBV29-1 with TRBJ2-7; TRBD1 aligns across 9 bases. Per germline, CDR1 SQVTM and CDR2 ANQGSEA. The CDR3 length is 13 residues. Trimming cost V 4 bases and J 3 bases; bases outside gene matches: 4. CDR3 sequence: CSVAGTGYYEQYF. The CDR3 DNA is TGCAGCGTTGCCGGGACAGGGTACTACGAGCAGTACTTC.

J is TRBJ2-1 and V is TRBV5-1; TRBD2 is a possible D gene (6 bases). The CDR3 consists of 15 residues. Germline V gives CDR1 SGHRS, CDR2 YFSETQ. Trimming cost V 2 bases and J 9 bases, with 18 bases left between them. The CDR3 protein is CASSLQPRDDSEQFF. The CDR3 DNA reads TGCGCCAGCAGCTTACAGCCGCGGGATGACAGTGAGCAGTTCTTC.

This clone showed up just a few times. The chain uses TRBV10-3 and TRBJ2-5; D gene unclear. The CDR3 loop spans 17 amino acids. V dropped 10 bases and J dropped 5 bases, with 29 bases sitting between them. In germline, CDR1 is ENHRY, CDR2 SYGVKD. The CDR3 here is CATDLPEIEPVCETQYF. The CDR3 region has the DNA TGTGCCACTGATCTGCCCGAAATAGAGCCTGTATGCGAGACCCAGTACTTC.

This chain connects TRBV30 to TRBJ1-5, with 9 bases identical to TRBD1. The V gene's germline CDR1 is GTSNPN and CDR2 SVGIG (reference sequence). The CDR3 has 15 residues. V dropped 2 bases and J dropped 2; count of bases not matched to a gene: 4. CDR3 amino acids: CAWSNRGRRNQPQHF. CDR3 DNA: TGTGCCTGGAGTAACAGGGGGCGCCGCAATCAGCCCCAGCATTTT.